The 17 T cell receptor beta chains below were found in one sample sequenced in a study of OX40 agonist ivuxolimab in advanced cancers. Clones were sequenced by immunoSEQ multiplex PCR, and TCRdb holds only the in-frame ones, with some missing. The table records 70,000 to 90,000 clones, nearly 85% of them present only once. The source was CD4+ or CD8+ T cells sorted from blood, collected in a trial of the OX40 agonist ivuxolimab. The source of these receptors is an adult with an advanced solid tumor such as melanoma, head and neck, liver or kidney cancer.

The gene calls are TRBV27 and TRBJ2-2; weak D call: TRBD2 (5 bases). This CDR3 contains 16 residues. The germline CDR1 and CDR2 sequences are MNHEY and SMNVEV (reference sequence). Deletions cut 0 bases from V and 1 base from J, with 9 bases between. The CDR3 sequence: CASSLSPGMNTGELFF. The DNA for the CDR3 is TGTGCCAGCAGTTTATCCCCCGGGATGAACACCGGGGAGCTGTTTTTT.

This clone has just one count. The gene calls are TRBV7-2 and TRBJ2-7; unclear D gene. Trimming removed 5 bases at V and 3 bases at J, with 8 bases between. The CDR3 runs 12 residues. Germline assignment: CDR1 SGHTA and CDR2 FQGNSA. CDR3 sequence (DNA): TGTGCCAGCAGCCTCAACCACTACGAGCAGTACTTC. This codes for CASSLNHYEQYF. The entire variable domain, with the rest obtained from reference TRBV7-2 and TRBJ2-7, is as follows: GAGVSQSPSNKVTEKGKDVELRCDPISGHTALYWYRQSLGQGLEFLIYFQGNSAPDKSGLPSDRFSAERTGGSVSTLTIQRTQQEDSAVYLCASSLNHYEQYFGPGTRLTVT.

The chain carries TRBV4-3 and TRBJ1-2, with D possibly matching TRBD1 (5 bases). V was clipped by 0 bases and J by 2 bases, with 16 bases between them. The CDR3 has 17 amino acids. CDR1 and CDR2 from the germline V gene are LGHNA and YSLEER. The CDR3, as DNA: TGCGCCAGCAGCCAAGATCTGGGGCAGGGATGGAACTATGGCTACACCTTC. Translated: CASSQDLGQGWNYGYTF.

This clone has more than one count but fewer than ten. The chain combines TRBV30 with TRBJ1-2, with a possible D match to TRBD1 (6 bases). Trimming left V 8 bases short and J 0 bases short, with 16 bases between. CDR3 length: 14 amino acids. CDR1 and CDR2 from the germline V gene are GTSNPN and SVGIG (reference sequence). CDR3 residues: CALGGATSNYGYTF. For the CDR3, the DNA is TGTGCCCTAGGGGGGGCAACCTCTAACTATGGCTACACCTTC. Based on the CDR3 plus reference TRBV30 and TRBJ1-2, the full variable domain is SQTIHQWPATLVQPVGSPLSLECTVEGTSNPNLYWYRQAAGRGLQLLFYSVGIGQISSEVPQNLSASRPQDRQFILSSKKLLLSDSGFYLCALGGATSNYGYTFGSGTRLTVV.

The V call is TRBV16, the J call TRBJ1-2, with D perhaps matching TRBD1 (6 bases). With 3 bases removed from V and 0 bases from J, the gap between germline ends came to 14 bases. The CDR3 has 16 residues. Germline V lookup: CDR1 KGHSY, CDR2 FQNENV. The DNA for the CDR3 is TGTGCCAGCAGCCATCGAACAGGGACGACTAACTATGGCTACACCTTC. Protein: CASSHRTGTTNYGYTF.

The V gene is TRBV9, the J gene TRBJ2-4; D not certain. The CDR3 length is 16 residues. CDR1 is SGDLS and CDR2 is YYNGEE in the germline V gene. The ends were cut back, 4 bases at V and 0 bases at J, with 14 bases in the middle. This chain's CDR3 is CASSPLASLAKNIQYF. The CDR3 DNA follows: TGTGCCAGCAGCCCCCTGGCCTCCTTAGCCAAAAACATTCAGTACTTC.

In this sample, this clone turned up once. V gene TRBV5-1 combines with J gene TRBJ2-2; TRBD2 might be the D (7 bases). V was pared by 0 bases and J by 6 bases, with 9 bases between. The germline gives CDR1 SGHRS, CDR2 YFSETQ. This CDR3 has 14 amino acids. CDR3 residues: CASSLAGGPGELFF. The CDR3 DNA is TGCGCCAGCAGCTTGGCGGGGGGCCCCGGGGAGCTGTTTTTT.

This sequence joins TRBV11-3 and TRBJ2-2; D gene uncertain. The CDR3 has 16 amino acids. Per germline, CDR1 SGHNT and CDR2 YENEEA. V dropped 1 base and J dropped 6 bases, with 15 bases sitting between them. CDR3 in DNA: TGTGCCAGCAGCTTAGGTATGCCCAAGCGAGCCGGGGAGCTGTTTTTT. Translation: CASSLGMPKRAGELFF.

Only a few counts were recorded for this clone. This chain connects TRBV27 to TRBJ2-1, with TRBD2 identical over 11 bases. The ends lost 5 bases at V and 8 bases at J; junction bases unmatched: 11. Germline CDR1 is MNHEY and CDR2 is SMNVEV (reference sequence). The CDR3 is 16 residues long. In DNA form, the CDR3 reads TGTGCCAGCAGTCTCTCCGCTAGCGGGAGGATGGATGAGCAGTTCTTC. This sequence encodes CASSLSASGRMDEQFF.

The chain links TRBV6-5 to TRBJ1-4; 9 bases align to TRBD1. The CDR3 length is 14 residues. The V and J ends lost 6 bases and 8 bases, in that order; junction bases with no gene match: 7. CDR1 MNHEY and CDR2 SVGAGI come from the germline V gene. The CDR3 loop reads CASSTGTGREKLFF. For the CDR3, the DNA is TGTGCCAGCAGCACCGGGACAGGGAGGGAAAAACTGTTTTTT.

The gene calls are TRBV6-5 and TRBJ1-2, with D possibly TRBD1 on 5 matching bases. The CDR3 has 12 residues. CDR1 and CDR2 from the germline V gene are MNHEY and SVGAGI. V was pared by 5 bases and J by 3 bases, with 7 bases between. The CDR3, as DNA: TGTGCCAGCAGTGGGGCCGACTATGGCTACACCTTC. Its protein product is CASSGADYGYTF.

This rearrangement joins TRBV19 to TRBJ1-5; no definite D call. The germline V gene has CDR1 LNHDA and CDR2 SQIVND (reference sequence). The CDR3 runs 13 residues. The V end lost 5 bases, the J end lost 4 bases, and 9 bases lay between the germline ends. The DNA of the CDR3 is TGTGCCAGTAGTCGTACAGTAAATCAGCCCCAGCATTTT. Its translation is CASSRTVNQPQHF.

The rearrangement links TRBV5-6 to TRBJ2-7; 11 bases line up with TRBD1. J gave up 5 bases and V 4 bases, and 8 bases lay outside the gene matches. The CDR3 has 15 amino acids. CDR1 is SGHDT and CDR2 is YYEEEE in the germline V gene. The DNA of the CDR3 is TGTGCCAGCAGCGCCCTGGACAGGGGGCAGGACGAGCAGTACTTC. This gives the protein CASSALDRGQDEQYF.

In DNA form, the CDR3 reads TGCGCCAGCAGCCAAAGGGACAGGTATTACGAGCAGTACTTC. It is translated as CASSQRDRYYEQYF. The chain carries TRBV4-3 and TRBJ2-7, with 8 bases matching TRBD1. V trimming: 2 bases; J trimming: 4 bases; junction bases outside the gene matches: 4. This CDR3 is 14 amino acids long. Looked up from germline, CDR1 is LGHNA and CDR2 is YSLEER.

The V call is TRBV7-9, the J call TRBJ2-5; D possibly corresponds to TRBD2 (7 bases). Trimming left V 0 bases short and J 4 bases short, with 9 bases between. The germline V gene encodes CDR1 SEHNR and CDR2 FQNEAQ (reference sequence). The CDR3 runs 14 residues. This chain's CDR3 is CASSLAGGRETQYF. The CDR3 DNA follows: TGTGCCAGCAGCTTAGCGGGGGGGCGAGAGACCCAGTACTTC.

The chain is built from TRBV5-1 and TRBJ2-3, with TRBD1 identical over 9 bases. CDR1 is SGHRS and CDR2 is YFSETQ in the germline V gene. This CDR3 has 13 residues. V was pared by 4 bases and J by 3 bases, with 0 bases of the junction left unmatched. CDR3 DNA sequence: TGCGCCAGCAGCGGGACAGGGACAGATACGCAGTATTTT. This gives the protein CASSGTGTDTQYF.

In its sample, this clone was seen once. The V and J genes are TRBV28 and TRBJ2-6; TRBD1 is a possible D gene (5 bases). The CDR3 is 15 amino acids. Deletions cut 3 bases from V and 2 bases from J, with 8 bases between. Germline CDR1 MDHEN, CDR2 SYDVKM. CDR3 in DNA: TGTGCCAGCAGTTTTCTCAGGGCTGGGGCCAACGTCCTGACTTTC. This sequence encodes CASSFLRAGANVLTF.